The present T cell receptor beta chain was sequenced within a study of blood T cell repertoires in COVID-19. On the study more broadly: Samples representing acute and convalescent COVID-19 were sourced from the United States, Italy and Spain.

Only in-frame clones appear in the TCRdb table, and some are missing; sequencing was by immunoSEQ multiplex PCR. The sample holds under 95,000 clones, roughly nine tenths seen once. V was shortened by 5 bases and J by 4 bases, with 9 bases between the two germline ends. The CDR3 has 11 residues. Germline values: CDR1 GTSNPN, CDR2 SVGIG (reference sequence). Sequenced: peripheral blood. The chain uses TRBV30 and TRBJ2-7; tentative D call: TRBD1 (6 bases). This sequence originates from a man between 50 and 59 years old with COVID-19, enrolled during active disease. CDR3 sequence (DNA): TGTGCCTGGGCAGGGGTTTACGAGCAGTACTTC. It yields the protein CAWAGVYEQYF.